This TCR beta chain comes out of a study of blood T cell repertoires in COVID-19. About the study: The samples span acute and convalescent COVID-19 from the United States, Italy and Spain. Sources were T cells, B-cell-depleted T cells, or PBMCs; the material itself was cDNA or gDNA.

Study processing details: By means of reference gene primer amplification, nucleated cell counts were estimated. Clones were read by immunoSEQ multiplex PCR, and TCRdb kept only the in-frame ones, dropping some. V, J and clone size were drawn from that table, and D and trimming were deduced from the DNA. The sample carries some 70,000 clones, more than 80% recorded once. This TCR was recovered from a man in his fifties or sixties with COVID-19, enrolled during active disease. The sample was peripheral blood.

CDR3 sequence: CASSLKGGGTDTQYF. In DNA, the CDR3 is TGTGCCAGCAGCTTGAAAGGGGGTGGAACAGATACGCAGTATTTT. The chain carries TRBV5-4 and TRBJ2-3; D may be TRBD1 (6 bases). CDR1 and CDR2 (germline): SGHNT, YYREEE (reference sequence). The germline V and J ends were trimmed by 1 base and 3 bases, with 12 bases remaining between them. This CDR3 has 15 residues. The full variable domain, completed using reference TRBV5-4 and TRBJ2-3, is ETGVTQSPTHLIKTRGQQVTLRCSSQSGHNTVSWYQQALGQGPQFIFQYYREEENGRGNFPPRFSGLQFPNYSSELNVNALELDDSALYLCASSLKGGGTDTQYFGPGTRLTVL.